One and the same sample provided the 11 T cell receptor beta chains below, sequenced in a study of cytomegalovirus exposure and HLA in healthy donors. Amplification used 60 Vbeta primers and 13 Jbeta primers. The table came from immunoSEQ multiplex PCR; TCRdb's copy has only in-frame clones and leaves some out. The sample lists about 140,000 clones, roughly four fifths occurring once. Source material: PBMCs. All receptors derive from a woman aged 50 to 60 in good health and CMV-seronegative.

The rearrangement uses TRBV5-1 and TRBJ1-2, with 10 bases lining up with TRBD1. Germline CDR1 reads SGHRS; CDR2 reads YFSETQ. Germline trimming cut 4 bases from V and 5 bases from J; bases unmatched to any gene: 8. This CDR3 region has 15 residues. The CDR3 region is CASSPGTGAKYGYTF. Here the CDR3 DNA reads TGCGCCAGCAGCCCGGGGACAGGGGCGAAATATGGCTACACCTTC.

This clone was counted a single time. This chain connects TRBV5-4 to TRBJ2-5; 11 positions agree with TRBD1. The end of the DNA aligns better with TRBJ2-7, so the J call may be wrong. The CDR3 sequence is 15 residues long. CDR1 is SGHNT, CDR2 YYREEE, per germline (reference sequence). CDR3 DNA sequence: TGTGCCAGCAGCTTTGGACAGGGGGCCCCCTACGAGCAGTACTTC. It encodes CASSFGQGAPYEQYF.

This CDR3 is CASSRLTTNEKLFF. The CDR3, as DNA: TGTGCCAGCAGTCGACTAACAACTAATGAAAAACTGTTTTTT. The V gene is TRBV16, the J gene TRBJ1-4; no clear D gene. Germline V CDR1 and CDR2: KGHSY, FQNENV. The CDR3 covers 14 residues. Trimming removed 6 bases from V and 0 bases from J, with 8 bases in between.

The CDR3 loop reads CASSRRQGLNSGANVLTF. DNA of the CDR3: TGTGCCAGCAGCCGCCGACAAGGTTTAAACTCTGGGGCCAACGTCCTGACTTTC. The chain employs TRBV7-2 and TRBJ2-6; unclear D gene. This CDR3 has 18 residues. Trimming cost V 5 bases and J 0 bases, with 17 bases left between them. The germline V gene has CDR1 SGHTA and CDR2 FQGNSA.

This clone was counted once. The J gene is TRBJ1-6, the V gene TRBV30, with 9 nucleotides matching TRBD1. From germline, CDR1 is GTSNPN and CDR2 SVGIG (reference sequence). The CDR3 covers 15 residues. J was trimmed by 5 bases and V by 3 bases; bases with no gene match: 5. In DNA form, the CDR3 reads TGTGCCTGGAGGGGGGGACAGGGAAATAATTCACCCCTCCACTTT. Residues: CAWRGGQGNNSPLHF.

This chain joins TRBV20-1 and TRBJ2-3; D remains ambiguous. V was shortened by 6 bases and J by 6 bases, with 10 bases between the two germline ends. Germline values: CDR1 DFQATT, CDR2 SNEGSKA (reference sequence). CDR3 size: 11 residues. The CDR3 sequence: CSARMRDTQYF. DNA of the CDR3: TGCAGTGCCCGAATGAGGGATACGCAGTATTTT.

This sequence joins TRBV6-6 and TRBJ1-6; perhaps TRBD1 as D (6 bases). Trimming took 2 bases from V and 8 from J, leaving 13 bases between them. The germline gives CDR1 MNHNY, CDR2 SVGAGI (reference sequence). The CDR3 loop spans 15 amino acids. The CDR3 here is CASSYVGTRDSPLHF. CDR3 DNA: TGTGCCAGCAGTTACGTCGGGACAAGAGATTCACCCCTCCACTTT.

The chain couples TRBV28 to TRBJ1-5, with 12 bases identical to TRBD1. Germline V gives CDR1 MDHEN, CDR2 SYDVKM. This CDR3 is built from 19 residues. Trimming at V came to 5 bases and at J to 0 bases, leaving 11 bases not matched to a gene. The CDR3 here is CASSLGGTGGRYSNQPQHF. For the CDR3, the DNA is TGTGCCAGCAGTCTCGGAGGGACAGGGGGCCGGTATAGCAATCAGCCCCAGCATTTT.

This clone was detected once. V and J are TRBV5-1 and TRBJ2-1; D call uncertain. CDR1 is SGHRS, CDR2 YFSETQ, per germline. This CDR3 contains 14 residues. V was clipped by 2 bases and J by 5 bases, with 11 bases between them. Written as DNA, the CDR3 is TGCGCCAGCAGCTTAGCTTTTAGCAACAATGAGCAGTTCTTC. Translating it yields CASSLAFSNNEQFF.

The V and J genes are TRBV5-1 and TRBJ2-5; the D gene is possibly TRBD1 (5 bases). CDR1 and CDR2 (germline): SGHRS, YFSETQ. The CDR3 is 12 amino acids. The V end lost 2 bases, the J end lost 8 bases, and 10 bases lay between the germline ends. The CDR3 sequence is CASSLHQGTQYF. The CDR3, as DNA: TGCGCCAGCAGCTTACATCAGGGTACCCAGTACTTC.

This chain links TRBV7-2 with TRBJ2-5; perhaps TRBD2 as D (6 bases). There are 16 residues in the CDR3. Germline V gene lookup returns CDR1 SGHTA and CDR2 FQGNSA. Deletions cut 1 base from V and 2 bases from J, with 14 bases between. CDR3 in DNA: TGTGCCAGCAGCTTAGTAGGGACTCTGAGTCAAGAGACCCAGTACTTC. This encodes CASSLVGTLSQETQYF.